The sequence of this T cell receptor (beta chain) was determined in a study of blood T cell repertoires in COVID-19 (dated by TCRdb to about 2020). Describing the broader study: Samples from collaborators originated in the United States, Italy and Spain and spanned both the acute and convalescent phases of COVID-19. The prospective study material was composed of cDNA or gDNA derived from T cells, B-cell-depleted T cells, or PBMCs. Deeply sampled blood TCRbeta repertoires from subjects exposed to, actively infected with, or recovered from COVID-19 were included in the dataset. The repertoires were made available in a free public database intended to serve as a resource for research on the immune response to SARS-CoV-2. Samples were obtained from the ongoing ImmuneRACE study (first 160 participants) and from over 1,000 subjects provided by 6 global collaborators. Nearly every sample came with metadata listing a de-identified subject ID, COVID-19 status, age in years and sex. Where available, HLA class I and class II types were taken from metadata supplied by the sample provider and were not determined by assay-based typing. The full study reports these points: How much clinical and demographic metadata was included differed by source and by participant, and the metadata was provided uncurated.

Collaborating institutions collected whole blood in K2EDTA tubes following their own protocols. For TCRbeta analysis, collaborators shipped samples in one of three forms: frozen whole blood, isolated PBMCs, or DNA extracted from either of those sample types. As concerns this clone: Its antigen specificity is not known. There are no base qualities to consult, and no much larger clone falls within one base.

From the germline V gene (reference sequence), CDR1 is LGHDT and CDR2 is YNNKEL. V is trimmed back by 4 bases and J by 4 bases, and the junction contains 6 bases that no gene match accounts for. The CDR3 measures 15 amino acids from cysteine to phenylalanine. Here the CDR3 DNA is all that survives: 45 bases in frame from base 1. TCRbeta CDR3 regions were amplified from genomic DNA by means of the immunoSEQ Assay, a bias-controlled multiplex PCR. Regarding the original processing steps: The number of nucleated cells in each sample was estimated by amplification of reference gene primers within the assay. To quantify the absolute abundance of each unique TCRbeta CDR3 rearrangement, sequence reads were collapsed and filtered. For each sample, productive Simpson clonality was calculated as the square root of Simpson's diversity index across productive rearrangements. Imported from immuneACCESS, the table was reduced by TCRdb to in-frame sequences with V and J called. These copies leave out some clones; in studies compared against another copy, an unresolved V gene accounts for under half, and the cause of the remainder is not known. V and J calls and clone size are as listed in that table; D and trimming were resolved from the DNA. This sample lists tens of thousands of clones; around 90% were detected once. The ten largest account for 5.5% to 7% of the sample.

This chain is built from TRBV3-1 (or the pseudogene TRBV3-2) and TRBJ1-5; the central 8 bases match TRBD1. The receptor's source is a woman of 80 years or more with acute or convalescent COVID-19. The sequencing input was peripheral blood. The DNA sequence is as follows: TGTGCCAGCAGCCTCGGGACAGGAGAAAATCAGCCCCAGCATTTT. Its translation is CASSLGTGENQPQHF.